What follows is one TCR beta chain and its context. This entry comes from a study of blood T cell repertoires in COVID-19. Original analysis: Amplified reference gene primers provided the basis for estimating nucleated cell counts. Clones were read by immunoSEQ multiplex PCR, and TCRdb kept only the in-frame ones, dropping some. From that table come the V and J calls and clone size; the DNA was used to work out D and trimming. Here the sample spans 150,000 to 200,000 clones, more than 85% being singletons. Germline CDR1 reads SGHDN; CDR2 reads FVKESK. Trimming removed 2 bases from V and 3 bases from J; junction bases left unmatched: 7. This CDR3 comprises 15 residues.

The TCR sequence derives from a man aged 18-30 years with acute or convalescent COVID-19. Sequenced material: peripheral blood. The chain carries TRBV14 and TRBJ2-7, with TRBD2 matching over 7 bases. CDR3 region: CASSQLGGFVYEQYF. CDR3 nucleotide sequence: TGTGCCAGCAGCCAACTGGGGGGGTTTGTCTACGAGCAGTACTTC.